The next 17 T cell receptor beta chains were all read from a single sample in a study of T cell responses to AZD1222 COVID-19 vaccine. The data were produced by immunoSEQ multiplex PCR, yet TCRdb's version contains in-frame clones alone and is incomplete. The sample includes about 150,000 clones, more than 85% of them seen just once. Specimen: peripheral blood, collected after recovery from COVID-19. Source of these receptors: an adult who had recovered from COVID-19.

The rearrangement joins TRBV9 to TRBJ1-1; TRBD1 matches 9 bases. Per the germline V gene, CDR1 is SGDLS and CDR2 is YYNGEE. This CDR3 is built from 14 residues. V shed 3 bases, J shed 2 bases, and the junction held 2 bases outside the gene matches. CDR3: CASSGTGDNTEAFF. DNA for the CDR3: TGTGCCAGCAGCGGGACAGGGGATAACACTGAAGCTTTCTTT.

This chain uses TRBV3-1 (or the pseudogene TRBV3-2) with TRBJ2-1; TRBD1 or TRBD2 may be the D gene (7 bases each). The V end was cut by 3 bases, the J end by 7 bases, with 10 bases between. CDR1 LGHDT and CDR2 YNNKEL come from the germline V gene (reference sequence). This CDR3 contains 13 residues. CDR3 residues: CASSHRGGNEQFF. The DNA for the CDR3 is TGTGCCAGCAGCCACAGGGGGGGAAATGAGCAGTTCTTC.

The J gene is TRBJ2-5, the V gene TRBV3-1 (or the pseudogene TRBV3-2); a weak D match, TRBD2 (5 bases). Trimming cost V 4 bases and J 3 bases, with 18 bases left between them. The CDR3 has 16 amino acids. Germline CDR1 is LGHDT and CDR2 is YNNKEL (reference sequence). CDR3 coding DNA: TGTGCCAGCAGCCCCTTGGCGGTGGAGGTAGAAGAGACCCAGTACTTC. Translating gives CASSPLAVEVEETQYF.

The J gene is TRBJ2-6, the V gene TRBV28; no firm D call. Germline assignment: CDR1 MDHEN and CDR2 SYDVKM. Trimming cost V 7 bases and J 10 bases, with 14 bases left between them. The CDR3 is 13 amino acids. The chain's CDR3 is CASTKTPRNVLTF. For the CDR3, the DNA is TGTGCCAGCACCAAAACCCCGCGTAACGTCCTGACTTTC.

This sequence joins TRBV5-4 and TRBJ2-2; a weak D match, TRBD1 (6 bases). CDR1 is SGHNT, CDR2 YYREEE, per germline (reference sequence). The CDR3 totals 18 residues. The germline V and J ends were trimmed by 4 bases and 0 bases, with 19 bases remaining between them. The CDR3 sequence: CASSRPTGTPANTGELFF. The DNA of the CDR3 is TGTGCCAGCAGCCGACCCACTGGGACACCCGCGAACACCGGGGAGCTGTTTTTT. The full variable domain, in which reference TRBV5-4 and TRBJ2-2 provide the parts outside the CDR3, is ETGVTQSPTHLIKTRGQQVTLRCSSQSGHNTVSWYQQALGQGPQFIFQYYREEENGRGNFPPRFSGLQFPNYSSELNVNALELDDSALYLCASSRPTGTPANTGELFFGEGSRLTVL.

The V gene is TRBV10-3, the J gene TRBJ2-2, with D perhaps assigned TRBD1 or TRBD2 (5 bases each). The CDR3 extends over 16 amino acids. Trimming cost V 6 bases and J 4 bases, with 18 bases left between them. Looked up from germline, CDR1 is ENHRY and CDR2 is SYGVKD. Here the CDR3 reads CAISGTQGKGTGELFF. DNA of the CDR3: TGTGCCATCAGCGGGACCCAGGGCAAGGGCACCGGGGAGCTGTTTTTT.

To note about this clone: The same CDR3 is also encoded by other DNA sequences in this sample. V is TRBV27 and J is TRBJ1-1; D unclear. CDR3 length equals 13 residues. Per germline, CDR1 MNHEY and CDR2 SMNVEV (reference sequence). The V gene lost 5 bases and the J gene lost 1 base, with 8 bases spanning the gap. For the CDR3, the DNA is TGTGCCAGCAGTCTGAGCCGGAACACTGAAGCTTTCTTT. Translated, it gives CASSLSRNTEAFF.

The gene calls are TRBV7-3 and TRBJ2-2, with 11 bases matching TRBD2. CDR3 size: 17 residues. Unmatched junction bases numbered 12, after V lost 5 bases and J lost 7 bases. The germline V gene encodes CDR1 SGHTA and CDR2 FQGTGA. CDR3 amino acids: CASSPNRASGGIGELFF. The CDR3 region has the DNA TGTGCCAGCAGCCCCAATAGAGCTAGCGGGGGGATCGGGGAGCTGTTTTTT.

This rearrangement joins TRBV3-1 (or the pseudogene TRBV3-2) to TRBJ1-1; TRBD1 is a possible D gene (6 bases). Per germline, CDR1 LGHDT and CDR2 YNNKEL (reference sequence). Trimming took 5 bases from V and 3 from J, leaving 13 bases between them. CDR3 length: 14 amino acids. CDR3 nucleotide sequence: TGTGCCAGCAGCGATTTTGCAGGGGACACTGAAGCTTTCTTT. The encoded protein is CASSDFAGDTEAFF.

V is TRBV4-1 and J is TRBJ1-3; D gene ambiguous. V gave up 1 base and J gave up 3 bases, with 7 bases separating them. The CDR3 contains 14 residues. From germline, CDR1 is MGHRA and CDR2 YSYEKL. CDR3 region: CASSQALSGNTIYF. The CDR3 DNA reads TGCGCCAGCAGCCAAGCTCTAAGTGGAAACACCATATATTTT.

The gene calls are TRBV6-4 and TRBJ2-7; D call uncertain. V lost 0 bases, J lost 2 bases, and 5 bases lay in between. Germline CDR1 MRHNA, CDR2 SNTAGT. The length of the CDR3 is 13 residues. CDR3 bases: TGTGCCAGCAGTGACTCGAGAGCCTACGAGCAGTACTTC. Protein product: CASSDSRAYEQYF.

CDR3 sequence reads: CASSFLPQSNNEQFF. The CDR3 bases are TGTGCCAGCAGTTTCCTCCCACAGAGCAACAATGAGCAGTTCTTC. The chain links TRBV27 to TRBJ2-1; D gene ambiguous. Germline V gene lookup returns CDR1 MNHEY and CDR2 SMNVEV (reference sequence). This CDR3 region has 15 residues. The V end lost 3 bases, the J end lost 5 bases, and 14 bases lay between the germline ends.

This chain uses TRBV5-4 with TRBJ2-2, with D perhaps TRBD1 or TRBD2 (5 bases each). The CDR3 contains 15 residues. V lost 4 bases, J lost 5 bases, and 15 bases lay in between. The V gene's germline CDR1 is SGHNT and CDR2 YYREEE (reference sequence). The CDR3 sequence: CASSVGAAYTGELFF. As DNA, the CDR3 is TGTGCCAGCAGCGTCGGGGCAGCTTATACCGGGGAGCTGTTTTTT. Variable domain in full (rest from reference TRBV5-4 and TRBJ2-2): ETGVTQSPTHLIKTRGQQVTLRCSSQSGHNTVSWYQQALGQGPQFIFQYYREEENGRGNFPPRFSGLQFPNYSSELNVNALELDDSALYLCASSVGAAYTGELFFGEGSRLTVL.

This clone was picked up one time. The gene calls are TRBV6-1 and TRBJ1-2; weak D call: TRBD1 (5 bases). The CDR3 spans 16 residues. The V end lost 4 bases, the J end lost 5 bases, and 20 bases lay between the germline ends. The V gene's germline CDR1 is MNHNS and CDR2 SASEGT. The CDR3 sequence is CASSVGGGPLGYGYTF. The DNA of the CDR3 is TGTGCCAGCAGTGTAGGTGGGGGACCCCTGGGTTATGGCTACACCTTC.

This clone turned up a few times. The rearrangement uses TRBV5-6 and TRBJ2-2, with D perhaps TRBD1 (5 bases). The CDR3 contains 15 residues. The germline CDR1 and CDR2 sequences are SGHDT and YYEEEE. With 4 bases removed from V and 6 bases from J, the gap between germline ends came to 16 bases. CDR3 sequence: CASSMIAPTAGELFF. The CDR3 DNA follows: TGTGCCAGCAGCATGATAGCTCCGACAGCCGGGGAGCTGTTTTTT.

The chain carries TRBV6-5 and TRBJ2-7; 9 positions match TRBD1. The CDR3 sequence is 16 residues long. CDR1 and CDR2 (germline): MNHEY, SVGAGI. Trimming at V came to 4 bases and at J to 5 bases, leaving 12 bases not matched to a gene. The CDR3 protein is CASSSIRDRAGNEQYF. In DNA, the CDR3 is TGTGCCAGCAGTTCAATCCGGGACAGGGCAGGGAACGAGCAGTACTTC.

This rearrangement joins TRBV9 to TRBJ1-1; no firm D call. Per the germline V gene, CDR1 is SGDLS and CDR2 is YYNGEE. The V and J ends lost 1 base and 0 bases respectively, with 7 bases between them. The CDR3 length is 14 residues. DNA for the CDR3: TGTGCCAGCAGCGTATACAACCTGAACACTGAAGCTTTCTTT. It codes for CASSVYNLNTEAFF.